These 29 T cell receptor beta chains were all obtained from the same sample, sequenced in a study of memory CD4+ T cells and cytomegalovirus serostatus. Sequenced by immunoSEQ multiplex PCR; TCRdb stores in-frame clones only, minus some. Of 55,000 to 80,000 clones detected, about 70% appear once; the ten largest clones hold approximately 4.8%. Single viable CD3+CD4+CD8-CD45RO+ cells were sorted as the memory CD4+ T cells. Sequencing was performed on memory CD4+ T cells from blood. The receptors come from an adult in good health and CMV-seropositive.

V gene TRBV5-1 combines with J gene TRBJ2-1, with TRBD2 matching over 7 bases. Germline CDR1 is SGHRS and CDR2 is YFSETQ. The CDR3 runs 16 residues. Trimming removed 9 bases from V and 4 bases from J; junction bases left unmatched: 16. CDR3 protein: CATAWGGADFYNEQFF. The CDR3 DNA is TGCGCCACCGCCTGGGGGGGAGCGGACTTTTACAATGAGCAGTTCTTC. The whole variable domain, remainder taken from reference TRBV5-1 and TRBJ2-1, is KAGVTQTPRYLIKTRGQQVTLSCSPISGHRSVSWYQQTPGQGLQFLFEYFSETQRNKGNFPGRFSGRQFSNSRSEMNVSTLELGDSALYLCATAWGGADFYNEQFFGPGTRLTVL.

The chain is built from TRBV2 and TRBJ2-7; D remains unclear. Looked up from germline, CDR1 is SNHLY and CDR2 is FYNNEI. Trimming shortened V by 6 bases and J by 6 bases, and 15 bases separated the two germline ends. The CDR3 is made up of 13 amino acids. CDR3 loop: CASSLTSPAEQYF. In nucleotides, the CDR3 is TGTGCCAGCAGCCTCACCAGCCCCGCCGAGCAGTACTTC.

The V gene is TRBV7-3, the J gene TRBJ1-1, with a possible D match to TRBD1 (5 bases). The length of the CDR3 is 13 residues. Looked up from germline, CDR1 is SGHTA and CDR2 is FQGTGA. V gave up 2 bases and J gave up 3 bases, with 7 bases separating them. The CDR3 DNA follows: TGTGCCAGCAGCTTACTAGGGGACACTGAAGCTTTCTTT. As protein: CASSLLGDTEAFF.

The CDR3 bases are TGTGCCAGCTCACCAAGCGGGCTTGGGCAGCCCCAGCATTTT. Protein product: CASSPSGLGQPQHF. The chain joins TRBV18 to TRBJ1-5; D remains unclear. The length of the CDR3 is 14 residues. V was trimmed by 2 bases and J by 7 bases, leaving 12 bases between them. CDR1 is KGHSH, CDR2 LQKENI, per germline. The variable domain in full, completed from reference TRBV18 and TRBJ1-5, reads NAGVMQNPRHLVRRRGQEARLRCSPMKGHSHVYWYRQLPEEGLKFMVYLQKENIIDESGMPKERFSAEFPKEGPSILRIQQVVRGDSAAYFCASSPSGLGQPQHFGDGTRLSIL.

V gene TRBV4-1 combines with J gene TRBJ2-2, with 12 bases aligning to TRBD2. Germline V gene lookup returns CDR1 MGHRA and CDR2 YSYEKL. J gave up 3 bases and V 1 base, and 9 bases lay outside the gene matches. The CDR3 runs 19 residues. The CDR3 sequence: CASSQAWLAGGQDTGELFF. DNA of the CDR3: TGCGCCAGCAGCCAAGCCTGGCTAGCGGGGGGGCAGGACACCGGGGAGCTGTTTTTT.

The CDR3 nucleotides are TGTGCCAGCAATCCGGACAGGGGTGAGGGGACTGAAGCTTTCTTT. This gives the protein CASNPDRGEGTEAFF. The gene calls are TRBV6-1 and TRBJ1-1, with 9 bases lining up with TRBD1. Germline CDR1 MNHNS, CDR2 SASEGT. The CDR3 sequence is 15 residues long. V lost 7 bases to trimming and J lost 5 bases; unmatched junction nucleotides: 11.

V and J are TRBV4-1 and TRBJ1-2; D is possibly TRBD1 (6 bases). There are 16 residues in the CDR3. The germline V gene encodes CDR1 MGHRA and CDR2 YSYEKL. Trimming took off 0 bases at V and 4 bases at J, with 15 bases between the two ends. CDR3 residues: CASSQEGGGGGYGYTF. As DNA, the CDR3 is TGCGCCAGCAGCCAAGAAGGGGGGGGTGGTGGCTATGGCTACACCTTC.

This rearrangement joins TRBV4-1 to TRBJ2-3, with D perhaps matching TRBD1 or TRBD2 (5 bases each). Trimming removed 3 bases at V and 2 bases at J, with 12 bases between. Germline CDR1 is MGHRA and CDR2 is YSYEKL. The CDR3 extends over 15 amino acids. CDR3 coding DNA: TGCGCCAGCAGCCAGGTGGACGGGGCCACAGATACGCAGTATTTT. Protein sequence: CASSQVDGATDTQYF.

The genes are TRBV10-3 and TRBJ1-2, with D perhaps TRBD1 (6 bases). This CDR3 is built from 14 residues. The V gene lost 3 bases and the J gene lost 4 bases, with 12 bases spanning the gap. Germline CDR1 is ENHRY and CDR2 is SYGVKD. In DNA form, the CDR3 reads TGTGCCATCAGTGACAGGGGTGTAGGCTATGGCTACACCTTC. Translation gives CAISDRGVGYGYTF.

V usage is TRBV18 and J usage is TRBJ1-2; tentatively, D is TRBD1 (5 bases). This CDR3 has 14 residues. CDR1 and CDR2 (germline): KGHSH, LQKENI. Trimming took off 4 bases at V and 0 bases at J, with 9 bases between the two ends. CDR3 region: CASSREGSNYGYTF. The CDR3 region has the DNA TGTGCCAGCTCACGAGAGGGGTCTAACTATGGCTACACCTTC. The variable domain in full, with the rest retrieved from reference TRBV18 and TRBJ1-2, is NAGVMQNPRHLVRRRGQEARLRCSPMKGHSHVYWYRQLPEEGLKFMVYLQKENIIDESGMPKERFSAEFPKEGPSILRIQQVVRGDSAAYFCASSREGSNYGYTFGSGTRLTVV.

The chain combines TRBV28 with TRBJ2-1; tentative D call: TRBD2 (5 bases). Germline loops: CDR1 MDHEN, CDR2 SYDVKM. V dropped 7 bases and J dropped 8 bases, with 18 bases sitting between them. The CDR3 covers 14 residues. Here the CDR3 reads CASKLAGSRDEQFF. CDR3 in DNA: TGTGCCAGCAAGCTGGCGGGCTCTAGGGATGAGCAGTTCTTC.

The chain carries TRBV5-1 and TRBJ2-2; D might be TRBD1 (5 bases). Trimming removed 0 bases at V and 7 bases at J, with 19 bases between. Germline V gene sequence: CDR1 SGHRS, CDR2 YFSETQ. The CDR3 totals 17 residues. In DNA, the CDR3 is TGCGCCAGCAGCTTGGGCCCTGGACATCAAGGGATCGGGGAGCTGTTTTTT. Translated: CASSLGPGHQGIGELFF.

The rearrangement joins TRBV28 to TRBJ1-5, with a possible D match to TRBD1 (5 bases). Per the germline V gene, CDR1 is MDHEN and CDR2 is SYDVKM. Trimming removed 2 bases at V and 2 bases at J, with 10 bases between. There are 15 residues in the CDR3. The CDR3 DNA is TGTGCCAGCAGTTTAAGGCAGGGTGGCAATCAGCCCCAGCATTTT. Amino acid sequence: CASSLRQGGNQPQHF.

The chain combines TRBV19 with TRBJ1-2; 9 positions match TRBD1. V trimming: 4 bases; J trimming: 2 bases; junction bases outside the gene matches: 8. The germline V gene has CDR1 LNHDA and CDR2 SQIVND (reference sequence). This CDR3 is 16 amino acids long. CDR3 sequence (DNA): TGTGCCAGTAGTACCCACAAGACAGGGGGGAACTATGGCTACACCTTC. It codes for CASSTHKTGGNYGYTF.

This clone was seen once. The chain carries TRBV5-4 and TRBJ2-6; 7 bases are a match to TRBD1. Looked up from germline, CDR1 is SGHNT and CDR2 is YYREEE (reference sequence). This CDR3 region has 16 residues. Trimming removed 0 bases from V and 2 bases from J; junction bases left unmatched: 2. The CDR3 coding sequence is TGTGCCAGCAGCTTGGGAGGGGGCGCTGGGGCCAACGTCCTGACTTTC. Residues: CASSLGGGAGANVLTF.

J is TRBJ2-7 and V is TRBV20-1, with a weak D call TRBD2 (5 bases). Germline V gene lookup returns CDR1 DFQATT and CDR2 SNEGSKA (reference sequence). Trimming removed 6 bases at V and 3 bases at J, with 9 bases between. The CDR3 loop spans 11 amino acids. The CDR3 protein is CSAEGDYEQYF. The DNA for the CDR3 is TGCAGTGCCGAGGGCGACTACGAGCAGTACTTC.

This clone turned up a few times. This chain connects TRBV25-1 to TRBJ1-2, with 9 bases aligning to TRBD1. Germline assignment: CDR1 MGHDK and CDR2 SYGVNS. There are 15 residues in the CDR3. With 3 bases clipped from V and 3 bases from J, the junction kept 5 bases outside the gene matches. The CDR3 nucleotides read TGTGCCAGCAGTGAGTGGGGACAGGGTGACTATGGCTACACCTTC. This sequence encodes CASSEWGQGDYGYTF.

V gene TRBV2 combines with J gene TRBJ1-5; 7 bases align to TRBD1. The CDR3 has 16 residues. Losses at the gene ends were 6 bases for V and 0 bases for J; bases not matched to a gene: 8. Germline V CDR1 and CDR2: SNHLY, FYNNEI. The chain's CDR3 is CASSIRQGFSNQPQHF. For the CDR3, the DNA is TGTGCCAGCAGCATAAGACAGGGTTTTAGCAATCAGCCCCAGCATTTT.

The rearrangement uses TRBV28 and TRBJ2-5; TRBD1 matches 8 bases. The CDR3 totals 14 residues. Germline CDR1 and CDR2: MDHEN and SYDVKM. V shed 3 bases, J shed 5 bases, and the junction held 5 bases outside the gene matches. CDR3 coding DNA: TGTGCCAGCAGTTTGTCAGGGGGCGGGGAGACCCAGTACTTC. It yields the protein CASSLSGGGETQYF.

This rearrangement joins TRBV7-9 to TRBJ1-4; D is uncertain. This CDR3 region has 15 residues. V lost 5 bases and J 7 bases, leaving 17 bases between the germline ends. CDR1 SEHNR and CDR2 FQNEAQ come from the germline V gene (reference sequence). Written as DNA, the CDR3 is TGTGCCAGCAGCCAATACACGGGAAGGATTGAAAAACTGTTTTTT. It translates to CASSQYTGRIEKLFF.

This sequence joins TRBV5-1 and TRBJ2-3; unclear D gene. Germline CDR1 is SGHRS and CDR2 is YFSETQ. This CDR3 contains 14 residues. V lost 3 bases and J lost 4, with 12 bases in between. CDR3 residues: CASSSDATADTQYF. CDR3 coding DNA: TGCGCCAGCAGCTCGGACGCCACGGCAGATACGCAGTATTTT.

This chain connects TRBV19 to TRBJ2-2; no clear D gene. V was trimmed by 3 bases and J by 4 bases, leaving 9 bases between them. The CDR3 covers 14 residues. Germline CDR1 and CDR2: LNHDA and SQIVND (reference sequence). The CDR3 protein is CASSIPVGTGELFF. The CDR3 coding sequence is TGTGCCAGTAGTATTCCCGTGGGCACCGGGGAGCTGTTTTTT.

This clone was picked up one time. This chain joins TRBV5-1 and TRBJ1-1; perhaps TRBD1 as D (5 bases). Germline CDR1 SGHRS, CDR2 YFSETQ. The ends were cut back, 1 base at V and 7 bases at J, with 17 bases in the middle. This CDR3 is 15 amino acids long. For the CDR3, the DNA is TGCGCCAGCAGCTTGCTTTGGGGCGGAGAGGATGAAGCTTTCTTT. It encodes CASSLLWGGEDEAFF.

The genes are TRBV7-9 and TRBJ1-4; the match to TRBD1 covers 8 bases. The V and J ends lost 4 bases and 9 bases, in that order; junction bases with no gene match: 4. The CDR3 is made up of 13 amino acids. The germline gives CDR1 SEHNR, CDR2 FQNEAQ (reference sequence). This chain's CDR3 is CASSYTGGKKLFF. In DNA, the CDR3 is TGTGCCAGCAGCTATACAGGGGGAAAAAAACTGTTTTTT.

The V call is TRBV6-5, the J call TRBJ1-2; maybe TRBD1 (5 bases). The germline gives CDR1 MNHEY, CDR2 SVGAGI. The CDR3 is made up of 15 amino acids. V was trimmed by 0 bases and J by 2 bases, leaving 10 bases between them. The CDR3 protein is CASSYSGGTNYGYTF. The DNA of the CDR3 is TGTGCCAGCAGTTACTCTGGCGGGACGAACTATGGCTACACCTTC.

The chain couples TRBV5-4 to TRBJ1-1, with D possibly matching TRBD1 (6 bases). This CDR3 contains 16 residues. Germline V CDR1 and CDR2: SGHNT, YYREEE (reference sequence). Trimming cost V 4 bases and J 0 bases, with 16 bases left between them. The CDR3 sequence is CASSRRGGGMNTEAFF. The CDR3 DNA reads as TGTGCCAGCAGCCGAAGGGGGGGCGGGATGAACACTGAAGCTTTCTTT.

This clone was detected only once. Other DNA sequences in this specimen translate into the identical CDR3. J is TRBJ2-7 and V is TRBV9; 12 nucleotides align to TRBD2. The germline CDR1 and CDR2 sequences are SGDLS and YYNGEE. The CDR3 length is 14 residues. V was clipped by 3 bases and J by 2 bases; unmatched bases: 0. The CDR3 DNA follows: TGTGCCAGCAGCGGGACTAGCGGGACCTACGAGCAGTACTTC. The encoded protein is CASSGTSGTYEQYF. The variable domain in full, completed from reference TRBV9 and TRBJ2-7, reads DSGVTQTPKHLITATGQRVTLRCSPRSGDLSVYWYQQSLDQGLQFLIQYYNGEERAKGNILERFSAQQFPDLHSELNLSSLELGDSALYFCASSGTSGTYEQYFGPGTRLTVT.

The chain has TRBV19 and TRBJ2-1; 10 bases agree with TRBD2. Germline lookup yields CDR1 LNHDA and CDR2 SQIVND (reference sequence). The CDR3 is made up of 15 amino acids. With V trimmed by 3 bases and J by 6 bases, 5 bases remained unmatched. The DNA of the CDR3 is TGTGCCAGTAGTATGGAGCGGGGGGGCCGCAATGAGCAGTTCTTC. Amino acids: CASSMERGGRNEQFF.

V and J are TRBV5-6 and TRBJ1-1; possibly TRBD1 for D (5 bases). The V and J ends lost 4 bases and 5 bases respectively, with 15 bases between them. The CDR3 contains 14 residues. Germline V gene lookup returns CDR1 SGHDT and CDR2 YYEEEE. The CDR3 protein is CASSLGLKGTEAFF. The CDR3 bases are TGTGCCAGCAGCCTGGGACTTAAAGGGACTGAAGCTTTCTTT.